This TCR beta chain was captured in a study of OX40 agonist ivuxolimab in advanced cancers. At the level of the whole study: Ivuxolimab was a fully human IgG2 agonistic monoclonal antibody targeting the costimulatory receptor OX40 (CD134). Peripheral TCRbeta sequencing aimed to test whether ivuxolimab altered TCR sequence diversity and caused clonal T-cell expansion. Patients were allowed to have had prior anti-PD-1, anti-PD-L1 or anti-CTLA-4 therapy, and approximately 37% of the dose-escalation patients had been treated with checkpoint inhibitors. Intravenous ivuxolimab was administered to patients every 2 weeks at six dose levels: 0.01, 0.1, 0.3, 1.5, 3 and 10 mg/kg. Partial responses occurred in three dose-escalation patients, of whom one had hepatocellular carcinoma and two had cutaneous melanoma. In the dose-escalation cohort, 70% to 85% of patients were male, and the mean age was roughly 56 years with a range of roughly 20 to 80. The paper reports the monotherapy dose-escalation portion (N of about 50 patients) of the phase I ivuxolimab trial. Of the roughly 54 patients in dose escalation, some 20 had hepatocellular carcinoma, approximately 15 had melanoma, 9 had renal cell carcinoma and 9 had head and neck cancer.

Points on this clone: Its antigen is unknown. Base-call qualities are not available, and no considerably larger clone is one nucleotide away.

What the research found in general, with its limitations: At doses of 0.1 to 3.0 mg/kg, clonal expansion of both CD4+ and CD8+ blood T cells was observed from baseline to week 6. Low levels of normalized T-cell clonal expansion were also seen in some nonresponding patients. In the 0.1-3.0 mg/kg groups, partial responders were among the patients with the lowest normalized peripheral clonal expansion, particularly in CD8+ T cells. The antigen specificity of the peripheral T cells that underwent clonal expansion was not determined. After ivuxolimab, CD8+ T cells had more expanded clones than CD4+ T cells on average.

The trial excluded patients who had a history of autoimmune disease or who were on systemic immunosuppression. Peripheral blood for TCR sequencing was drawn from every dose cohort at baseline, at cycle 4 day 1 and at cycle 7 day 1. Samples were obtained from an open-label, multicenter, first-in-human phase I dose-escalation trial of ivuxolimab. Adults with locally advanced or metastatic melanoma, renal cell, hepatocellular, or head and neck squamous cell carcinoma were enrolled in the trial. Before TCR sequencing, CD4+ T cells and CD8+ T cells were sorted from peripheral blood as separate populations. Its CDR3 holds 12 amino acids, cysteine through phenylalanine. Of the read, only the CDR3 DNA is kept; its 36 bases are in frame from base 1. The germline V gene yields MDHEN for CDR1 and SYDVKM for CDR2. V and J are truncated by 6 bases and 5 bases respectively, leaving an intervening sequence of 11 bases.

To sequence the TCRbeta CDR3 region, genomic DNA was isolated from the sorted cells. The immunoSEQ Assay was used to sequence the TCRbeta CDR3 regions. The immuneACCESS repertoire file appears here via TCRdb, limited to in-frame rearrangements. These files lack a portion of the clones; in checked studies, under half of the deficit traces to unresolved V genes, and the cause of the others is not known. The sample yields 22,000 or so clones; approximately 80% were counted once. The ten largest clones represent 24% of the sample. Recombination joined TRBV28 with TRBJ2-7, with TRBD2 tentatively as D gene (6 bases match). The receptor comes from an adult with an advanced solid tumor such as melanoma, head and neck, liver or kidney cancer. Specimen: CD4+ or CD8+ T cells sorted from blood, collected in a trial of the OX40 agonist ivuxolimab. Here is the DNA: TGTGCCAGCAGGGGGTGGGGGGACGAGCAGTACTTC. Its protein is CASRGWGDEQYF.